One and the same sample provided the 20 T cell receptor beta chains below, sequenced in a study of blood T cell repertoires in COVID-19. TCRdb keeps only in-frame clones here, not all; method: immunoSEQ multiplex PCR. The data contain 250,000 or so clones, roughly 88% of them seen just once; the ten biggest clones take up 2% to 2.5%. The sequenced material came from PBMCs or T cells enriched from blood (not recorded which). The receptors come from a woman aged 45-59 years who had recovered from COVID-19.

The chain employs TRBV19 and TRBJ1-4; 9 nucleotides align to TRBD1. Germline V CDR1 and CDR2: LNHDA, SQIVND (reference sequence). With 0 bases clipped from V and 3 bases from J, the junction kept 5 bases outside the gene matches. The CDR3 has 17 amino acids. Written as DNA, the CDR3 is TGTGCCAGTAGTATAGATTTCAGGGACAGGGCTAATGAAAAACTGTTTTTT. This encodes CASSIDFRDRANEKLFF.

The chain employs TRBV4-3 and TRBJ2-1; D call uncertain. Deletions cut 0 bases from V and 10 bases from J, with 13 bases between. Germline CDR1 reads LGHNA; CDR2 reads YSLEER. This CDR3 comprises 14 residues. Written as DNA, the CDR3 is TGCGCCAGCAGCCAAGATACGGGTAACGGGGAGCAGTTCTTC. Protein sequence: CASSQDTGNGEQFF.

The rearrangement joins TRBV29-1 to TRBJ2-1; TRBD2 is a possible D gene (5 bases). Between the trimmed V and J ends, which lost 7 bases and 0 bases, there was a span of 10 bases. CDR1 is SQVTM and CDR2 is ANQGSEA in the germline V gene. CDR3 length equals 13 residues. The CDR3: CSGTRSSYNEQFF. DNA for the CDR3: TGCAGCGGTACTAGAAGCTCCTACAATGAGCAGTTCTTC.

This rearrangement joins TRBV27 to TRBJ2-7; perhaps TRBD1 as D (5 bases). CDR3 length: 13 amino acids. V was clipped by 5 bases and J by 2 bases, with 10 bases between them. In germline, CDR1 is MNHEY, CDR2 SMNVEV (reference sequence). This CDR3 is CASSRAGPYEQYF. The DNA for the CDR3 is TGTGCCAGCAGTCGGGCAGGGCCCTACGAGCAGTACTTC.

The chain joins TRBV4-3 to TRBJ2-7, with 8 nucleotides matching TRBD1. Germline V gene sequence: CDR1 LGHNA, CDR2 YSLEER. The CDR3 totals 15 residues. V shed 2 bases and J 1 base; nucleotides not matched to a gene: 4. Here the CDR3 DNA reads TGCGCCAGCAGCCAACATGACAGGGGATCCTACGAGCAGTACTTC. This encodes CASSQHDRGSYEQYF.

V gene TRBV14 combines with J gene TRBJ1-1; D call uncertain. This CDR3 is built from 13 residues. V gave up 2 bases and J gave up 0 bases, with 4 bases separating them. In germline, CDR1 is SGHDN, CDR2 FVKESK. The CDR3 sequence: CASSQPLNTEAFF. The DNA for the CDR3 is TGTGCCAGCAGCCAACCTCTGAACACTGAAGCTTTCTTT.

The chain joins TRBV6-1 to TRBJ1-5, with 7 bases aligning to TRBD1. With V trimmed by 4 bases and J by 5 bases, 14 bases remained unmatched. CDR1 is MNHNS and CDR2 is SASEGT in the germline V gene. The CDR3 has 17 residues. In DNA, the CDR3 is TGTGCCAGCAGTGCTACACAGGGGAAATCGGCCGATCAGCCCCAGCATTTT. Its translation is CASSATQGKSADQPQHF.

V and J are TRBV7-9 and TRBJ1-2; tentatively, D is TRBD1 (6 bases). Germline values: CDR1 SEHNR, CDR2 FQNEAQ (reference sequence). The CDR3 covers 15 residues. Between the trimmed V and J ends, which lost 0 bases and 6 bases, there was a span of 14 bases. Written as DNA, the CDR3 is TGTGCCAGCAGCTTAGCGCGAGGGACACAGGATGGCTACACCTTC. It yields the protein CASSLARGTQDGYTF.

Here the CDR3 reads CSARPTDAAFF. In DNA, the CDR3 is TGCAGTGCTAGGCCCACAGACGCCGCTTTCTTT. The V gene is TRBV20-1, the J gene TRBJ1-1, with unresolved D. Between the trimmed V and J ends, which lost 3 bases and 11 bases, there was a span of 13 bases. Germline-derived CDR1 and CDR2 are DFQATT and SNEGSKA (reference sequence). The CDR3 consists of 11 residues.

This chain connects TRBV9 to TRBJ2-2, with D maybe TRBD1 (6 bases). Per germline, CDR1 SGDLS and CDR2 YYNGEE. The CDR3 length is 15 residues. Deletions cut 0 bases from V and 2 bases from J, with 8 bases between. The CDR3 loop reads CASSVGGTNTGELFF. Here the CDR3 DNA reads TGTGCCAGCAGCGTAGGGGGGACAAACACCGGGGAGCTGTTTTTT.

Of note for this clone: Other DNA sequences of this sample code for an identical CDR3. The CDR3 nucleotides read TGTGCCAGCAGCCAAGATAGGGGTGGCTACACCTTC. It translates to CASSQDRGGYTF. The V gene is TRBV3-1 (or the pseudogene TRBV3-2), the J gene TRBJ1-2, with a weak D call TRBD1 (5 bases). CDR1 LGHDT and CDR2 YNNKEL come from the germline V gene (reference sequence). Trimming removed 0 bases from V and 7 bases from J, with 6 bases in between. The CDR3 is 12 amino acids.

This sequence joins TRBV19 and TRBJ1-5; possible D gene TRBD1, 5 bases. V gave up 4 bases and J gave up 6 bases, with 19 bases separating them. CDR3 size: 16 residues. Germline V gene data show CDR1 as LNHDA and CDR2 as SQIVND (reference sequence). The CDR3, as DNA: TGTGCCAGTAGTACCCCGGTAAGGGTGGGGGGTCAGCCCCAGCATTTT. Its translation is CASSTPVRVGGQPQHF. The full variable domain, with the rest looked up from reference TRBV19 and TRBJ1-5, is DGGITQSPKYLFRKEGQNVTLSCEQNLNHDAMYWYRQDPGQGLRLIYYSQIVNDFQKGDIAEGYSVSREKKESFPLTVTSAQKNPTAFYLCASSTPVRVGGQPQHFGDGTRLSIL.

This chain's CDR3 is CASSFGGAEAFF. The CDR3 nucleotides read TGTGCCAGCAGTTTCGGGGGAGCTGAAGCTTTCTTT. The genes are TRBV12-3 or TRBV12-4 and TRBJ1-1, with TRBD1 as a possible D gene (5 bases). Between the trimmed V and J ends, which lost 3 bases and 6 bases, there was a span of 8 bases. The CDR3 has 12 amino acids.

The chain carries TRBV4-1 and TRBJ1-5; perhaps TRBD1 as D (5 bases). The CDR3 spans 15 residues. The V gene's germline CDR1 is MGHRA and CDR2 YSYEKL. V lost 0 bases, J lost 7 bases, and 13 bases lay in between. The CDR3 spells CASSQENQGYQPQHF. The CDR3 DNA reads TGCGCCAGCAGCCAAGAAAATCAGGGTTACCAGCCCCAGCATTTT.

In its sample, this clone was seen a few times. The CDR3 bases are TGTGCCAGCAGCAGACAGCCGGAAACCGGGGAGCTGTTTTTT. This gives the protein CASSRQPETGELFF. V usage is TRBV7-9 and J usage is TRBJ2-2; weak D call: TRBD1 (5 bases). The V and J ends lost 5 bases and 5 bases respectively, with 12 bases between them. Germline values: CDR1 SEHNR, CDR2 FQNEAQ (reference sequence). The CDR3 length is 14 residues.

This clone was seen more than once but under ten times. V gene TRBV7-2 combines with J gene TRBJ2-7; TRBD2 matches at 10 bases. CDR3 length: 15 amino acids. V lost 5 bases to trimming and J lost 2 bases; unmatched junction nucleotides: 6. Germline CDR1 is SGHTA and CDR2 is FQGNSA. DNA for the CDR3: TGTGCCAGCAGCAAGCAGCGGGGGGGCCCCTACGAGCAGTACTTC. This gives the protein CASSKQRGGPYEQYF. Combining the CDR3 with reference TRBV7-2 and TRBJ2-7 gives the whole variable domain GAGVSQSPSNKVTEKGKDVELRCDPISGHTALYWYRQSLGQGLEFLIYFQGNSAPDKSGLPSDRFSAERTGGSVSTLTIQRTQQEDSAVYLCASSKQRGGPYEQYFGPGTRLTVT.

The chain is built from TRBV5-1 and TRBJ2-1; 14 bases line up with TRBD2. V gave up 0 bases and J gave up 6 bases; unmatched junction bases: 2. Germline assignment: CDR1 SGHRS and CDR2 YFSETQ. The CDR3 is 16 amino acids. The CDR3 protein is CASSLEGLAGVNEQFF. In nucleotides, the CDR3 is TGCGCCAGCAGCTTGGAGGGACTAGCGGGAGTCAATGAGCAGTTCTTC.

The CDR3 region has the DNA TGTGCCAGCAGCTACCAGACAGGGGGCCCGGAGACCCAGTACTTC. It specifies CASSYQTGGPETQYF. The chain links TRBV5-5 to TRBJ2-5; 10 bases match TRBD1. V lost 3 bases and J lost 5; bases outside the gene matches: 7. The CDR3 has 15 residues. CDR1 and CDR2 (germline): SGHKS, YYEKEE (reference sequence).

In nucleotides, the CDR3 is TGTGCCAGCAGCCCCATCCGAGGTGGGGAGACCCAGTACTTC. It translates to CASSPIRGGETQYF. V and J are TRBV11-3 and TRBJ2-5; the D is unclear. The CDR3 sequence is 14 residues long. Germline V gives CDR1 SGHNT, CDR2 YENEEA. The V end lost 5 bases, the J end lost 5 bases, and 15 bases lay between the germline ends.

Turning to this clone: Sequence at one end of the junction differs from germline and may be a read error. This chain links TRBV19 with TRBJ2-3, with TRBD2 matching over 7 bases. The CDR3 spans 14 residues. Germline CDR1 is LNHDA and CDR2 is SQIVND (reference sequence). CDR3 bases: TGTGCCAGTAGTATTTGGGGTAAAAGCGGGGCCCTTCACTTT. It is translated as CASSIWGKSGALHF.